Listed here are 8 T cell receptor beta chains from one sample, sequenced in a study of blood T cell repertoires in COVID-19. TCRdb's table, derived via immunoSEQ multiplex PCR, lists solely in-frame clones and lacks some. The sample consists of fewer than 250,000 clones, 80% to 85% of them appearing once. Sequenced sample: PBMCs or T cells enriched from blood (not recorded which). All receptors derive from a woman aged 25 to 45 who had been exposed to COVID-19.

This clone occurred a few times. The chain is built from TRBV9 and TRBJ1-6; D is possibly TRBD1 (5 bases). Trimming shortened V by 2 bases and J by 13 bases, and 13 bases separated the two germline ends. CDR1 and CDR2 from the germline V gene are SGDLS and YYNGEE. CDR3 length: 13 amino acids. The CDR3 DNA reads as TGTGCCAGCAGCGTCTCTGGGAGGGGCCCCCTCCACTTT. As protein: CASSVSGRGPLHF.

J is TRBJ1-4 and V is TRBV5-6; no clear D gene. The CDR3 is made up of 15 amino acids. The V end lost 2 bases, the J end lost 0 bases, and 8 bases lay between the germline ends. Looked up from germline, CDR1 is SGHDT and CDR2 is YYEEEE. The CDR3 region has the DNA TGTGCCAGCAGCTTCTTATCCGCAACTAATGAAAAACTGTTTTTT. Its translation is CASSFLSATNEKLFF. The full variable domain, completed using reference TRBV5-6 and TRBJ1-4, is DAGVTQSPTHLIKTRGQQVTLRCSPKSGHDTVSWYQQALGQGPQFIFQYYEEEERQRGNFPDRFSGHQFPNYSSELNVNALLLGDSALYLCASSFLSATNEKLFFGSGTQLSVL.

The chain has TRBV18 and TRBJ1-2, with D maybe TRBD1 (6 bases). Trimming cost V 3 bases and J 4 bases, with 12 bases left between them. This CDR3 is 14 amino acids long. CDR1 and CDR2 from the germline V gene are KGHSH and LQKENI. The CDR3 loop reads CASSPTDSLYGYTF. For the CDR3, the DNA is TGTGCCAGCTCACCGACGGACAGCCTCTATGGCTACACCTTC.

The rearrangement uses TRBV7-2 and TRBJ2-2; TRBD1 might be the D (6 bases). Trimming cost V 7 bases and J 0 bases, with 12 bases left between them. The CDR3 has 15 amino acids. Looked up from germline, CDR1 is SGHTA and CDR2 is FQGNSA. This CDR3 is CASTPRTANTGELFF. The DNA for the CDR3 is TGTGCCAGCACCCCTAGGACAGCGAACACCGGGGAGCTGTTTTTT.

The V call is TRBV6-5, the J call TRBJ2-1; maybe TRBD2 (6 bases). The CDR3 is 11 residues long. The V and J ends lost 8 bases and 9 bases respectively, with 11 bases between them. Germline V gene lookup returns CDR1 MNHEY and CDR2 SVGAGI. CDR3 nucleotides: TGTGCCAGCCGAGTGGGGGGTGAGCAGTTCTTC. Protein: CASRVGGEQFF.

The chain links TRBV2 to TRBJ2-1; 11 bases are a match to TRBD2. Germline trimming cut 5 bases from V and 2 bases from J; bases unmatched to any gene: 5. The CDR3 extends over 16 amino acids. Germline V gene lookup returns CDR1 SNHLY and CDR2 FYNNEI. This CDR3 is CASSYFSGGAYNEQFF. The DNA for the CDR3 is TGTGCCAGCAGTTATTTTAGCGGGGGGGCCTACAATGAGCAGTTCTTC. Based on the CDR3 plus reference TRBV2 and TRBJ2-1, the full variable domain is EPEVTQTPSHQVTQMGQEVILRCVPISNHLYFYWYRQILGQKVEFLVSFYNNEISEKSEIFDDQFSVERPDGSNFTLKIRSTKLEDSAMYFCASSYFSGGAYNEQFFGPGTRLTVL.

V gene TRBV27 combines with J gene TRBJ2-5; the match to TRBD2 covers 11 bases. The J call may be wrong; the DNA end is better matched by TRBJ2-7. The CDR3 length is 19 residues. Looked up from germline, CDR1 is MNHEY and CDR2 is SMNVEV (reference sequence). CDR3 region: CASSSERDRLAGHPYEQYF. The CDR3 region has the DNA TGTGCCAGCAGTTCCGAACGGGATAGACTAGCGGGGCATCCCTACGAGCAGTACTTC.

This clone was observed a handful of times. The rearrangement links TRBV19 to TRBJ2-5; 10 bases align to TRBD1. The germline V gene encodes CDR1 LNHDA and CDR2 SQIVND (reference sequence). After removal of 5 bases from V and 5 bases from J, the junction contained 5 bases not matched to a gene. CDR3 length: 14 residues. CDR3 loop: CASSATGGGETQYF. For the CDR3, the DNA is TGTGCCAGTAGTGCGACAGGGGGCGGGGAGACCCAGTACTTC.